Listed below are T cell receptor beta chains from one sample, sequenced in a study of blood T cells in healthy people across ages. A single record per CDR3 protein comes from TCRdb applying MiXCR to the 5' RACE reads. The sample lists roughly 2 million distinct CDR3 sequences; around 50% were seen once. Sequencing was performed on blood. All receptors derive from a woman aged 40 to 49 in good health. Both conserved end residues are trimmed from each CDR3. Each record gives: J gene, V gene, CDR3 protein.

J gene: TRBJ2-3; V gene: TRBV4-3; CDR3 protein: ASSQDLEDRDTQY
J gene: TRBJ2-4; V gene: TRBV3-1; CDR3 protein: ASSQVETELDKNIQY
J gene: TRBJ1-2; V gene: TRBV7-9; CDR3 protein: ASSPNTGGYGYT
J gene: TRBJ2-3; V gene: TRBV7-9; CDR3 protein: ASSLYTSQSGDTQY
J gene: TRBJ1-2; V gene: TRBV20-1; CDR3 protein: SANERGPAGYT
J gene: TRBJ2-7; V gene: TRBV12-3/TRBV12-4; CDR3 protein: ASSLRQSQY
J gene: TRBJ2-5; V gene: TRBV7-9; CDR3 protein: ASSLDATDKTQY
J gene: TRBJ2-3; V gene: TRBV25-1; CDR3 protein: ASSEVTGADTQY
J gene: TRBJ2-3; V gene: TRBV20-1; CDR3 protein: SAPLAIGQY
J gene: TRBJ2-4; V gene: TRBV6-1; CDR3 protein: GRQGEGKNIQY
J gene: TRBJ1-5; V gene: TRBV6-5; CDR3 protein: ASSDSTGQQPQH
J gene: TRBJ2-7; V gene: TRBV2; CDR3 protein: ASSTGTAGEQY
J gene: TRBJ1-1; V gene: TRBV14; CDR3 protein: ASSQQAAGTAF
J gene: TRBJ2-5; V gene: TRBV9; CDR3 protein: ASSVEVTGEETQY